This T cell receptor beta chain was sequenced during a study of blood T cell repertoires in COVID-19. Turning to the study itself: Collection of acute and convalescent COVID-19 samples took place in the United States, Italy and Spain. PBMCs, B-cell-depleted T cells, or T cells provided the cDNA or gDNA that made up the material.

With 6 bases removed from V and 2 bases from J, the gap between germline ends came to 10 bases. The CDR3 sequence is 13 residues long. Germline CDR1 is MRHNA and CDR2 is SNTAGT. Original processing methods: Amplification from reference gene primers served as the basis for estimated nucleated cell counts. TCRdb's copy holds only in-frame clones and misses some; the assay was immunoSEQ multiplex PCR. Clone size and the V and J calls come from that table; the DNA yielded D and trimming. Here the sample spans roughly 150,000 clones, around 84% being singletons. Sequencing used peripheral blood. The chain employs TRBV6-4 and TRBJ1-1; D is perhaps TRBD1 (5 bases). The clonotype originates from a woman older than 75 with acute or convalescent COVID-19. CDR3 bases: TGTGCCAGCAGAGCCCAGGGAAACACTGAAGCTTTCTTT. It translates to CASRAQGNTEAFF.